The next 6 T cell receptor beta chains were all read from a single sample in a study of shared clonotypes between healthy human individuals. Naive CD8 populations comprised CD45RO-negative cells positively selected for CCR7, excluding terminally differentiated effector memory CD45RA+ cells. Sequenced by immunoSEQ multiplex PCR; TCRdb stores in-frame clones only, minus some. The table has 2 million or so clones, 85% to 95% seen once. The sample consisted of naive CD8+ T cells sorted from blood. The receptors derive from a young man in good health.

V usage is TRBV27 and J usage is TRBJ1-5, with D uncertain. V shed 5 bases and J shed 0 bases, with 11 bases lying between them. CDR1 is MNHEY, CDR2 SMNVEV, per germline (reference sequence). The CDR3 is made up of 15 amino acids. Here the CDR3 reads CASSKKGVSNQPQHF. CDR3 nucleotides: TGTGCCAGCAGTAAGAAGGGAGTTAGCAATCAGCCCCAGCATTTT.

The J gene is TRBJ1-5, the V gene TRBV5-6; no definite D call. Germline assignment: CDR1 SGHDT and CDR2 YYEEEE. This CDR3 has 13 residues. V lost 0 bases and J 10 bases, leaving 11 bases between the germline ends. The CDR3 loop reads CASSLAGQIPQHF. CDR3 coding DNA: TGTGCCAGCAGCTTGGCCGGTCAAATCCCCCAGCATTTT.

This clone was counted only a few times. The identical CDR3 is also encoded by other nucleotide sequences in the sample. The chain joins TRBV27 to TRBJ2-7; 7 bases are shared with TRBD2. The CDR3 has 15 residues. Germline CDR1 MNHEY, CDR2 SMNVEV (reference sequence). V was pared by 2 bases and J by 0 bases, with 4 bases of the junction left unmatched. Here the CDR3 DNA reads TGTGCCAGCAGTTTAGGGGGGGATAGCTCCTACGAGCAGTACTTC. Amino acid sequence: CASSLGGDSSYEQYF.

The chain recombines TRBV7-9 with TRBJ2-7; 7 bases match TRBD2. The V gene end was trimmed by 3 bases and the J gene end by 0 bases; junction bases not matched to a gene: 8. CDR1 is SEHNR, CDR2 FQNEAQ, per germline (reference sequence). The CDR3 is made up of 16 amino acids. In DNA, the CDR3 is TGTGCCAGCAGCTTTAACCGCGGGGGAAGCTCCTACGAGCAGTACTTC. Protein product: CASSFNRGGSSYEQYF. The full variable domain, in which reference TRBV7-9 and TRBJ2-7 provide the parts outside the CDR3, is DTGVSQNPRHKITKRGQNVTFRCDPISEHNRLYWYRQTLGQGPEFLTYFQNEAQLEKSRLLSDRFSAERPKGSFSTLEIQRTEQGDSAMYLCASSFNRGGSSYEQYFGPGTRLTVT.

The genes are TRBV13 and TRBJ2-7; D remains unclear. Trimming shortened V by 8 bases and J by 4 bases, and 15 bases separated the two germline ends. Germline V gives CDR1 PRHDT, CDR2 FYEKMQ (reference sequence). CDR3 length: 13 amino acids. CDR3 amino acids: CASGRTTFYEQYF. CDR3 DNA: TGTGCCAGCGGGCGCACTACCTTTTACGAGCAGTACTTC.

This clone was observed a few times. This sample also contains other DNA sequences that code for the same CDR3. As DNA, the CDR3 is TGTGCCAGTAGTATAGGGTCCTACAATGAGCAGTTCTTC. As protein: CASSIGSYNEQFF. The chain recombines TRBV19 with TRBJ2-1; D remains unclear. Trimming cost V 1 base and J 1 base, with 2 bases left between them. Per germline, CDR1 LNHDA and CDR2 SQIVND (reference sequence). There are 13 residues in the CDR3.